Below, 22 T cell receptor beta chains from the same sample are listed, as sequenced in a study of response to subunit inactivated influenza vaccine. TCRdb reprocessed the RT-PCR reads with MiXCR, giving one entry per CDR3 protein. The sample lists 500,000 to 600,000 distinct CDR3 sequences; roughly 10% were seen once. Sample: PBMCs from blood, taken on the day of vaccination. These receptors came from a man in his fifties or sixties who received an inactivated influenza vaccine.

Many counts were recorded for this clonotype. This chain joins TRBV4-3 and TRBJ2-7, with 7 bases fitting TRBD1. The trim removed 0 bases at V and 3 bases at J, leaving 17 bases unmatched. Germline CDR1 reads LGHNA; CDR2 reads YSLEER. The CDR3 totals 19 residues. CDR3 sequence reads: CASSQDEQGHYPAFYEQYF. The DNA of the CDR3 is TGCGCCAGCAGCCAAGATGAACAGGGGCACTACCCGGCTTTCTACGAGCAGTACTTC.

This clonotype was picked up many times. Here the CDR3 reads CSARVIALADGYNEQFF. CDR3 DNA: TGCAGTGCTAGAGTTATAGCTCTCGCCGACGGCTACAATGAGCAGTTCTTC. The chain carries TRBV20-1 and TRBJ2-1; D gene uncertain. The V and J ends lost 1 base and 3 bases respectively, with 19 bases between them. CDR1 and CDR2 from the germline V gene are DFQATT and SNEGSKA (reference sequence). This CDR3 comprises 17 residues.

The chain couples TRBV20-1 to TRBJ2-3, with 10 bases matching TRBD2. This CDR3 has 16 amino acids. V shed 7 bases and J 0 bases; nucleotides not matched to a gene: 10. The V gene's germline CDR1 is DFQATT and CDR2 SNEGSKA (reference sequence). This CDR3 reads CSVRGAGGLSTDTQYF. The CDR3 coding sequence is TGCAGTGTCAGGGGAGCGGGAGGGCTGAGCACAGATACGCAGTATTTT.

This clonotype was seen ten or more times. This chain links TRBV5-1 with TRBJ1-1; D not resolved. The CDR3 sequence is 14 residues long. Germline CDR1 is SGHRS and CDR2 is YFSETQ. V was pared by 2 bases and J by 1 base, with 9 bases between. CDR3 sequence (DNA): TGCGCCAGCAGCTTAAGTCGACAGAACACTGAAGCTTTCTTT. Translating gives CASSLSRQNTEAFF. The whole variable domain, filled in from reference TRBV5-1 and TRBJ1-1, reads KAGVTQTPRYLIKTRGQQVTLSCSPISGHRSVSWYQQTPGQGLQFLFEYFSETQRNKGNFPGRFSGRQFSNSRSEMNVSTLELGDSALYLCASSLSRQNTEAFFGQGTRLTVV.

The chain recombines TRBV9 with TRBJ2-2; TRBD2 aligns across 9 bases. The CDR3 totals 16 residues. Germline CDR1 is SGDLS and CDR2 is YYNGEE. Trimming at V came to 3 bases and at J to 0 bases, leaving 3 bases not matched to a gene. CDR3 amino acids: CASSERLAANTGELFF. CDR3 nucleotide sequence: TGTGCCAGCAGCGAACGACTAGCGGCGAACACCGGGGAGCTGTTTTTT.

V is TRBV12-3 or TRBV12-4 and J is TRBJ2-7, with D perhaps TRBD2 (6 bases). Trimming removed 3 bases at V and 3 bases at J, with 9 bases between. The CDR3 is made up of 13 amino acids. The CDR3 coding sequence is TGTGCCAGCAGTTTTGGACTAAGCTACGAGCAGTACTTC. Translated, it gives CASSFGLSYEQYF.

This rearrangement joins TRBV6-2 or TRBV6-3 to TRBJ2-3; perhaps TRBD1 as D (6 bases). From germline, CDR1 is MNHEY and CDR2 SVGEGT. The CDR3 consists of 11 residues. V lost 5 bases to trimming and J lost 9 bases, with 9 bases between them. This CDR3 is CASSRTATQYF. CDR3 bases: TGTGCCAGCAGTCGGACAGCCACGCAGTATTTT.

In nucleotides, the CDR3 is TGTGCCAGCAGCTTAGAGCTCAGCAGGGGTGGCACTGAAGCTTTCTTT. This translates into CASSLELSRGGTEAFF. The genes are TRBV7-8 and TRBJ1-1; a weak D match, TRBD1 (6 bases). V was cut by 1 base and J by 4 bases, with 16 bases left in between. CDR1 and CDR2 from the germline V gene are SGHVS and FQNEAQ. The CDR3 covers 16 residues.

This clonotype was seen ten or more times. The gene calls are TRBV20-1 and TRBJ2-7; D is unresolved. Trimming cost V 3 bases and J 0 bases, with 6 bases left between them. Germline values: CDR1 DFQATT, CDR2 SNEGSKA (reference sequence). This CDR3 is 12 amino acids long. The CDR3 sequence is CSARTSSYEQYF. CDR3 bases: TGCAGTGCTAGGACCAGCTCCTACGAGCAGTACTTC.

This clonotype was counted ten times or more. The chain carries TRBV3-1 and TRBJ1-1; D is unresolved. V was trimmed by 3 bases and J by 3 bases, leaving 5 bases between them. The germline CDR1 and CDR2 sequences are LGHDT and YNNKEL (reference sequence). CDR3 length: 12 amino acids. The CDR3 sequence: CASSQGYTEAFF. CDR3 DNA: TGTGCCAGCAGCCAGGGGTACACTGAAGCTTTCTTT.

This clonotype occurred a few times. The chain has TRBV4-3 and TRBJ1-2; D is unclear. CDR1 and CDR2 (germline): LGHNA, YSLEER. V dropped 4 bases and J dropped 3 bases, with 12 bases sitting between them. The length of the CDR3 is 14 residues. The CDR3 is CASSRLSGDYGYTF. DNA of the CDR3: TGCGCCAGCAGCCGTCTCAGTGGCGACTATGGCTACACCTTC.

This clonotype was found a few times. The V call is TRBV7-2, the J call TRBJ2-3; 14 bases line up with TRBD2. The ends lost 4 bases at V and 3 bases at J; junction bases unmatched: 3. CDR1 and CDR2 (germline): SGHTA, FQGNSA. There are 16 residues in the CDR3. CDR3 protein: CASSSTSGRVTDTQYF. The DNA for the CDR3 is TGTGCCAGCAGCTCGACTAGCGGGAGGGTAACAGATACGCAGTATTTT.

The chain links TRBV7-9 to TRBJ2-1; 15 nucleotides align to TRBD2. CDR3 size: 17 residues. Germline CDR1 and CDR2: SEHNR and FQNEAQ (reference sequence). V dropped 2 bases and J dropped 5; count of bases not matched to a gene: 4. CDR3 nucleotide sequence: TGTGCCAGCAGCTTACGGACTAGCGGGGGGGCCCACAATGAGCAGTTCTTC. Residues: CASSLRTSGGAHNEQFF.

This clonotype was counted a few times. The J gene is TRBJ2-1, the V gene TRBV12-3 or TRBV12-4; the match to TRBD2 covers 14 bases. This CDR3 is 17 amino acids long. Losses at the gene ends were 3 bases for V and 10 bases for J; bases not matched to a gene: 11. The CDR3 nucleotides read TGTGCCAGCAGTTTTAGCGGGACTAGCGGGAGTAAGTACGAGCAGTTCTTC. Protein product: CASSFSGTSGSKYEQFF.

The chain carries TRBV14 and TRBJ2-1; the D gene could be TRBD1 or TRBD2 (5 bases each). The germline V and J ends were trimmed by 3 bases and 8 bases, with 11 bases remaining between them. The germline gives CDR1 SGHDN, CDR2 FVKESK. CDR3 size: 13 residues. The CDR3 loop reads CASSQNRGDEQFF. The CDR3, as DNA: TGTGCCAGCAGCCAGAACCGGGGCGATGAGCAGTTCTTC. Based on the CDR3 plus reference TRBV14 and TRBJ2-1, the full variable domain is EAGVTQFPSHSVIEKGQTVTLRCDPISGHDNLYWYRRVMGKEIKFLLHFVKESKQDESGMPNNRFLAERTGGTYSTLKVQPAELEDSGVYFCASSQNRGDEQFFGPGTRLTVL.

This rearrangement joins TRBV4-1 to TRBJ1-1; 9 bases match TRBD1. The germline CDR1 and CDR2 sequences are MGHRA and YSYEKL. The CDR3 runs to 14 residues. With V trimmed by 4 bases and J by 5 bases, 5 bases remained unmatched. In nucleotides, the CDR3 is TGCGCCAGCAGCCCCTCGACAGGGGGAACTGAAGCTTTCTTT. The encoded protein is CASSPSTGGTEAFF.

The V and J genes are TRBV2 and TRBJ2-4; 9 bases line up with TRBD1. The CDR3 has 14 amino acids. The V segment lost 5 bases and the J segment 5 bases; nucleotides outside the gene matches: 4. Looked up from germline, CDR1 is SNHLY and CDR2 is FYNNEI. This CDR3 is CASSPDRGQNIQYF. The CDR3 nucleotides are TGTGCCAGCAGTCCGGACAGGGGCCAAAACATTCAGTACTTC.

Ten or more counts support this clonotype. V and J are TRBV7-8 and TRBJ2-3; 7 positions agree with TRBD1. The length of the CDR3 is 15 residues. J was trimmed by 1 base and V by 5 bases; bases with no gene match: 6. The germline gives CDR1 SGHVS, CDR2 FQNEAQ. DNA of the CDR3: TGTGCCAGCAGCGTTAGGGACAGCCGCACAGATACGCAGTATTTT. It translates to CASSVRDSRTDTQYF.

V and J are TRBV28 and TRBJ2-2; possible D gene TRBD2, 6 bases. Germline V lookup: CDR1 MDHEN, CDR2 SYDVKM. The CDR3 has 15 amino acids. Trimming stripped 8 bases from V and 5 bases from J, with 18 bases between. Written as DNA, the CDR3 is TGTGCCAGCTTTACAATAGCGGAAGGGACCGGGGAGCTGTTTTTT. It is translated as CASFTIAEGTGELFF.

This clonotype was detected only a few times. This sequence joins TRBV10-3 and TRBJ2-7, with D possibly TRBD1 on 6 matching bases. CDR1 ENHRY and CDR2 SYGVKD come from the germline V gene. Trimming cost V 5 bases and J 9 bases, with 11 bases left between them. This CDR3 comprises 11 residues. The CDR3 here is CAISTGMGQYF. CDR3 nucleotide sequence: TGTGCCATCAGTACAGGGATGGGGCAGTACTTC.

This clonotype was observed a few times. The chain links TRBV7-2 to TRBJ2-2; 8 bases agree with TRBD2. V lost 5 bases to trimming and J lost 0 bases; unmatched junction nucleotides: 8. The CDR3 length is 17 residues. Germline values: CDR1 SGHTA, CDR2 FQGNSA. Here the CDR3 reads CASSPTRGEPNTGELFF. The CDR3 DNA follows: TGTGCCAGCAGCCCCACGCGGGGGGAACCGAACACCGGGGAGCTGTTTTTT.

This clonotype was seen ten or more times. CDR3 nucleotides: TGTGCCAGCAGCTTAGACCCGGGCTACAATGAGCAGTTCTTC. This gives the protein CASSLDPGYNEQFF. The chain has TRBV7-2 and TRBJ2-1; no reliable D call. Deletions cut 1 base from V and 3 bases from J, with 7 bases between. Germline V CDR1 and CDR2: SGHTA, FQGNSA. This CDR3 spans 14 amino acids. Complete variable domain (other parts from reference TRBV7-2 and TRBJ2-1): GAGVSQSPSNKVTEKGKDVELRCDPISGHTALYWYRQSLGQGLEFLIYFQGNSAPDKSGLPSDRFSAERTGGSVSTLTIQRTQQEDSAVYLCASSLDPGYNEQFFGPGTRLTVL.